This T cell receptor (beta chain) was recorded in a study of siplizumab effects on memory and regulatory T cells. V gave up 1 base and J gave up 9 bases; unmatched junction bases: 8. The CDR3 runs 15 residues. Germline V gene sequence: CDR1 SGHRS, CDR2 YFSETQ. TCRdb's table, derived via immunoSEQ multiplex PCR, lists solely in-frame clones and lacks some. This sample has 110,000 or so clones, with about 92% found just once. This sequence joins TRBV5-1 and TRBJ2-1; 9 positions agree with TRBD2. This receptor was taken from a human donor in good health. Sample: Tregs sorted from blood. The CDR3: CASSLSLAGRGEQFF. CDR3 nucleotide sequence: TGCGCCAGCAGCTTGAGTCTAGCGGGAAGGGGTGAGCAGTTCTTC. The whole variable domain, filled in from reference TRBV5-1 and TRBJ2-1, reads KAGVTQTPRYLIKTRGQQVTLSCSPISGHRSVSWYQQTPGQGLQFLFEYFSETQRNKGNFPGRFSGRQFSNSRSEMNVSTLELGDSALYLCASSLSLAGRGEQFFGPGTRLTVL.